What follows are 12 T cell receptor beta chains derived from one specimen sequenced in a study of T-cell memory formation after mild COVID-19. Each CDR3 protein gets one entry after TCRdb re-called the 5' RACE reads with MiXCR. The sample lists some 450,000 distinct CDR3 sequences, more than 15% occurring once. Source material: PBMCs or a T cell subset sorted from them (not recorded which). Every receptor here comes from a young man who had mild COVID-19 (a few samples of this study predate the infection). Cell type and time point are not known.

For the CDR3, the DNA is TGCGCCAGCAGCTTGTACGAAAATTCACCCCTCCACTTT. Translated, it gives CASSLYENSPLHF. The chain couples TRBV5-1 to TRBJ1-6; D call uncertain. V lost 1 base and J 7 bases, leaving 6 bases between the germline ends. The CDR3 loop spans 13 amino acids. The germline CDR1 and CDR2 sequences are SGHRS and YFSETQ.

The chain uses TRBV20-1 and TRBJ1-5; D perhaps matches TRBD1 (6 bases). The CDR3 consists of 15 residues. Germline V gene data show CDR1 as DFQATT and CDR2 as SNEGSKA (reference sequence). The ends were cut back, 3 bases at V and 1 base at J, with 13 bases in the middle. Written as DNA, the CDR3 is TGCAGTGCTAGCGCCGGGACACAGAGCAATCAGCCCCAGCATTTT. Protein product: CSASAGTQSNQPQHF.

This chain uses TRBV11-2 with TRBJ2-2; D perhaps matches TRBD2 (5 bases). V dropped 6 bases and J dropped 6 bases, with 14 bases sitting between them. Germline V lookup: CDR1 SGHAT, CDR2 FQNNGV. This CDR3 comprises 14 residues. CDR3 sequence reads: CASSERAGAGELFF. The DNA of the CDR3 is TGTGCCAGCAGTGAGAGGGCAGGAGCCGGGGAGCTGTTTTTT.

The chain carries TRBV7-2 and TRBJ1-1; no definite D call. V lost 5 bases and J lost 1, with 8 bases in between. The length of the CDR3 is 13 residues. CDR1 and CDR2 from the germline V gene are SGHTA and FQGNSA. CDR3 residues: CASSRVPNTEAFF. The CDR3 bases are TGTGCCAGCAGCCGAGTCCCGAACACTGAAGCTTTCTTT.

The chain links TRBV4-1 to TRBJ2-2, with no clear D. This CDR3 has 12 residues. Trimming left V 3 bases short and J 6 bases short, with 5 bases between. The germline V gene encodes CDR1 MGHRA and CDR2 YSYEKL. The CDR3 DNA sequence: TGCGCCAGCAGCCACTTTGCCGGGGAGCTGTTTTTT. Translated: CASSHFAGELFF.

The chain links TRBV7-2 to TRBJ1-1, with TRBD1 as a possible D gene (6 bases). This CDR3 has 15 amino acids. The germline CDR1 and CDR2 sequences are SGHTA and FQGNSA. V lost 2 bases and J lost 4, with 14 bases in between. The CDR3 loop reads CASSLSGTFGTEAFF. CDR3 in DNA: TGTGCCAGCAGCTTATCCGGGACATTCGGCACTGAAGCTTTCTTT.

This clonotype was counted a few times. This sequence joins TRBV10-3 and TRBJ2-3, with D unresolved. Germline-derived CDR1 and CDR2 are ENHRY and SYGVKD. V was clipped by 0 bases and J by 7 bases, with 11 bases between them. This CDR3 spans 14 amino acids. In DNA form, the CDR3 reads TGTGCCATCAGTGAGTCGGCTGCCCAAAATACGCAGTATTTT. Translated: CAISESAAQNTQYF.

This clonotype was detected a few times. The chain carries TRBV7-4 and TRBJ2-7; D is tentatively TRBD1 or TRBD2 (5 bases each). The length of the CDR3 is 14 residues. CDR1 and CDR2 from the germline V gene are SGHVT and SQSDAQ. The ends were cut back, 1 base at V and 6 bases at J, with 13 bases in the middle. The CDR3 DNA reads as TGTGCCAGCAGCTTAGACGCACGGGGCCCCGAGCAGTACGTC. Protein product: CASSLDARGPEQYV.

The sample holds a few counts of this clonotype. The CDR3 DNA reads TGTGCCAGCAGCCACCGCGCGGGGGGGACGCCCTACGAGCAGTACTTC. Translation: CASSHRAGGTPYEQYF. The chain couples TRBV3-1 to TRBJ2-7; TRBD2 aligns across 9 bases. The CDR3 totals 16 residues. J was trimmed by 2 bases and V by 3 bases; bases with no gene match: 8. Germline V gene sequence: CDR1 LGHDT, CDR2 YNNKEL (reference sequence).

In its sample, this clonotype was seen a few times. The rearrangement joins TRBV27 to TRBJ1-2; possibly TRBD1 for D (6 bases). The CDR3 has 16 amino acids. Germline-derived CDR1 and CDR2 are MNHEY and SMNVEV (reference sequence). Trimming pared 0 bases from V and 4 bases from J, leaving 15 bases between. CDR3 in DNA: TGTGCCAGCAGTTTATCTCTAACAGGGAGTGGCTATGGCTACACCTTC. As protein: CASSLSLTGSGYGYTF.

The chain is built from TRBV5-1 and TRBJ2-1; no clear D. Germline lookup yields CDR1 SGHRS and CDR2 YFSETQ. Between the trimmed V and J ends, which lost 1 base and 4 bases, there was a span of 12 bases. This CDR3 is built from 15 residues. The DNA for the CDR3 is TGCGCCAGCAGCTTGCTTGACAAAGAATACAATGAGCAGTTCTTC. Amino acid sequence: CASSLLDKEYNEQFF.

The V gene is TRBV29-1, the J gene TRBJ1-1, with D possibly being TRBD1 (6 bases). Germline-derived CDR1 and CDR2 are SQVTM and ANQGSEA. Trimming left V 4 bases short and J 1 base short, with 22 bases between. The CDR3 contains 17 residues. For the CDR3, the DNA is TGCAGCGTTGTGGGGGCTCTCCGGGGACTCTCGAACACTGAAGCTTTCTTT. It specifies CSVVGALRGLSNTEAFF.